This TCR beta chain was sequenced during a study of shared clonotypes between healthy human individuals. Study-level results: Of the naive CD4 clonotypes, 4% to 5% were shared across several donors.

The table came from immunoSEQ multiplex PCR; TCRdb's copy has only in-frame clones and leaves some out. The repertoire has roughly 2 million clones, almost 96% of them found once; the top ten carry roughly 0.13%. Germline V lookup: CDR1 SGHAT, CDR2 FQDESV (reference sequence). V dropped 7 bases and J dropped 7 bases, with 17 bases sitting between them. The CDR3 spans 14 residues. This clone was counted a single time. The antigen is undetermined. The sequenced sample was naive CD4+ T cells sorted from blood. The sample's subset: CD45RA+ positively selected. This sequence joins TRBV11-1 and TRBJ2-1; the D is unclear. The sequence was obtained from a man younger than 35 in good health. The chain's CDR3 is CASTPLLRINEQFF. In nucleotides, the CDR3 is TGTGCCAGCACCCCTCTTCTGCGTATTAATGAGCAGTTCTTC.